The T cell receptor (beta chain) described here comes from a study of T cell clones after liver transplantation. As for the study in general: Pre-transplant mixed lymphocyte reactions yielded third-party-reactive TCRbeta sequences as comparators for graft-donor-reactive sequences. Subjects received no induction therapy and standard immunosuppression until randomization at 12-24 months post-transplant.

TCRdb's table, derived via immunoSEQ multiplex PCR, lists solely in-frame clones and lacks some. The repertoire holds about 75,000 clones, approximately 81% seen once, with around 2.2% in the top ten. This material consisted of CD4+ T cells from blood, taken 48 to 50 months after liver transplant. The clonotype comes from a human patient who received a liver transplant. Part of the T cells may come from the graft donor.

In DNA, the CDR3 is TGTGCCAGCAGCCCCCGTGGGGCTACCCTCTATGGCTACACCTTC. Translation gives CASSPRGATLYGYTF. The chain employs TRBV4-2 and TRBJ1-2; D may be TRBD1 (5 bases). Trimming shortened V by 4 bases and J by 4 bases, and 16 bases separated the two germline ends. The CDR3 has 15 amino acids. The germline gives CDR1 LGHNA, CDR2 YNFKEQ.